A selection of T cell receptor beta chains follows, all from one sample in a study of blood T cell repertoires in COVID-19. This table comes from immunoSEQ multiplex PCR, and its TCRdb copy is limited to in-frame clones, with some not included. Of 200,000 or so clones in the sample, around 79% were seen once. The sample taken for sequencing was peripheral blood. Receptor source: a man in his sixties with active or convalescent COVID-19. CDR3s include the opening cysteine and the closing phenylalanine or tryptophan. A D gene is named only where the DNA matches it firmly. Size values are once, few and many counts, or a class for expanded clones, and some rows have none.

V: TRBV24-1
J: TRBJ1-2
size: NA
D: NA
DNA: TGTGCCACCAGTGAAACCGGGACTGAGACTATCGGTGGCTACACCTTC
CDR3: CATSETGTETIGGYTF

V: TRBV6-4
J: TRBJ1-1
size: few
D: NA
DNA: TGTGCCAGCAGTGACTCAAGCAGGGCAACTGAAGCTTTCTTT
CDR3: CASSDSSRATEAFF

V: TRBV11-3
J: TRBJ2-2
size: NA
D: TRBD1
DNA: TGTGCCAGCAGGGCGGACAGGGTCACCGGGGAGCTGTTTTTT
CDR3: CASRADRVTGELFF

V: TRBV28
J: TRBJ2-1
size: NA
D: NA
DNA: TGTGCCAGCAGTTTCAGGGCGAGGAGCTCCTACAATGAGCAGTTCTTC
CDR3: CASSFRARSSYNEQFF

V: TRBV25-1
J: TRBJ1-4
size: NA
D: TRBD1
DNA: TGTGCCAGCACCTTGACAGGGGGGGATGAAAAACTGTTTTTT
CDR3: CASTLTGGDEKLFF

V: TRBV15
J: TRBJ2-1
size: many
D: NA
DNA: TGTGCCACCAGCAGAGGGAGGTCCGATGAGCAGTTCTTC
CDR3: CATSRGRSDEQFF

V: TRBV3-1/TRBV3-2
J: TRBJ1-2
size: once
D: TRBD1
DNA: TGTGCCAGCAGCCAAAGGACAGGGGGAGGACGCTATGGCTACACCTTC
CDR3: CASSQRTGGGRYGYTF

V: TRBV6-5
J: TRBJ2-7
size: few
D: TRBD1
DNA: TGTGCCAGCAATAGGGGACAGGATAGCTCCTACGAGCAGTACTTC
CDR3: CASNRGQDSSYEQYF

V: TRBV4-3
J: TRBJ2-1
size: few
D: TRBD2
DNA: TGCGCCAGCAGCCAAGATCTGGGGGGGAGCTTCTACAATGAGCAGTTCTTC
CDR3: CASSQDLGGSFYNEQFF

V: TRBV14
J: TRBJ1-1
size: NA
D: NA
DNA: TGTGCCAGCAGCCAAGTCTTAGGGGACACTGAAGCTTTCTTT
CDR3: CASSQVLGDTEAFF

V: TRBV18
J: TRBJ2-4
size: NA
D: TRBD1
DNA: TGTGCCAGCTCACCCCGGACAGGTCCCAAAAACATTCAGTACTTC
CDR3: CASSPRTGPKNIQYF

V: TRBV7-3
J: TRBJ2-2
size: once
D: TRBD1
DNA: TGTGCCAGCAGCTTAGTTCCAGGGGGCATCGGGGAGCTGTTTTTT
CDR3: CASSLVPGGIGELFF

V: TRBV19
J: TRBJ1-4
size: NA
D: TRBD1
DNA: TGTGCCAGTAGTATAGATCCCGGACAGGAAAATGAAAAACTGTTTTTT
CDR3: CASSIDPGQENEKLFF

V: TRBV18
J: TRBJ1-1
size: once
D: NA
DNA: TGTGCCAGCTCACCACCAAGGAGCGTGGCAGGGAAGACTGAAGCTTTCTTT
CDR3: CASSPPRSVAGKTEAFF

V: TRBV4-3
J: TRBJ2-7
size: NA
D: TRBD2
DNA: TGCGCCAGCAGCCAAGTGGGTCCTAGCGGGAGAAGTGGGTACGAGCAGTACTTC
CDR3: CASSQVGPSGRSGYEQYF

V: TRBV15
J: TRBJ2-2
size: NA
D: TRBD2
DNA: TGTGCCACCAGCACCAGTAGCGGGAGAGGCACCGGGGAGCTGTTTTTT
CDR3: CATSTSSGRGTGELFF

V: TRBV13
J: TRBJ2-5
size: NA
D: NA
DNA: TGTGCCAGCAGCCTCCTTGAGTTCCAAGAGACCCAGTACTTC
CDR3: CASSLLEFQETQYF

V: TRBV7-8
J: TRBJ2-3
size: NA
D: TRBD2
DNA: TGTGCCAGCAGCTTTAGGCTAGCGGGACCCGATACGCAGTATTTT
CDR3: CASSFRLAGPDTQYF

V: TRBV4-2
J: TRBJ1-2
size: few
D: NA
DNA: TGTGCCAGCAGCCAAGGCAGGGCAGTCGATTATGGCTACACCTTC
CDR3: CASSQGRAVDYGYTF

V: TRBV5-6
J: TRBJ1-4
size: NA
D: TRBD1
DNA: TGTGCCAGCAGCCTGGGACAGAAAAATGAAAAACTGTTTTTT
CDR3: CASSLGQKNEKLFF

V: TRBV6-6
J: TRBJ2-7
size: NA
D: TRBD1
DNA: TGTGCCAGCAGTTCGGGACAGGGGGCGCACGAGCAGTACTTC
CDR3: CASSSGQGAHEQYF

V: TRBV28
J: TRBJ2-1
size: few
D: TRBD1
DNA: TGTGCCAGCATGCGGCCGGGAACAGGGGGCGTCAATGAGCAGTTCTTC
CDR3: CASMRPGTGGVNEQFF

V: TRBV6-4
J: TRBJ1-4
size: NA
D: NA
DNA: TGTGCCAGCAGTAAGTCGACAGAGCGTAATGAAAAACTGTTTTTT
CDR3: CASSKSTERNEKLFF

V: TRBV18
J: TRBJ1-2
size: few
D: TRBD1
DNA: TGTGCCAGCTCTTTCGACAGGGGATCCTATGGCTACACCTTC
CDR3: CASSFDRGSYGYTF

V: TRBV6-9
J: TRBJ1-5
size: NA
D: TRBD1
DNA: TGTGCCAGCAGACCCCACCGGGACAGGGGGCTTATGAGCAATCAGCCCCAGCATTTT
CDR3: CASRPHRDRGLMSNQPQHF

V: TRBV7-9
J: TRBJ2-1
size: NA
D: NA
DNA: TGTGCCAGCAGCTTAGAACTTTTACTCGAGCAGTTCTTC
CDR3: CASSLELLLEQFF

V: TRBV11-2
J: TRBJ2-1
size: few
D: TRBD1
DNA: TGTGCCAGCAGCTTATCCCGGGACAGGAATCCCCAGTTCTTC
CDR3: CASSLSRDRNPQFF

V: TRBV14
J: TRBJ1-2
size: NA
D: TRBD1
DNA: TGTGCCAGCAGCCAAGCTGGGGAACAGGGGAACTATGGCTACACCTTC
CDR3: CASSQAGEQGNYGYTF

V: TRBV4-1
J: TRBJ2-1
size: few
D: TRBD1
DNA: TGCGCCAGCAGCCCTGACCCAGGGGGCGGGTGGGGTGAGCAGTTCTTC
CDR3: CASSPDPGGGWGEQFF

V: TRBV10-2
J: TRBJ2-2
size: NA
D: TRBD2
DNA: TGCGCCATCCCGGGACTAGAGGGCACCGGGGAGCTGTTTTTT
CDR3: CAIPGLEGTGELFF

V: TRBV2
J: TRBJ2-2
size: few
D: TRBD2
DNA: TGTGCCAGCATTGAAAGGGGAGTAGCGGGAAGCGCCGGGGAGCTGTTTTTT
CDR3: CASIERGVAGSAGELFF

V: TRBV5-5
J: TRBJ2-6
size: few
D: NA
DNA: TGTGCCAGCAGCTTGTTTCAAACTGGGGCCAACGTCCTGACTTTC
CDR3: CASSLFQTGANVLTF

V: TRBV7-3
J: TRBJ2-2
size: NA
D: NA
DNA: TGTGCCAGCAGCGGGACCCCGGGGGCCGGGGAGCTGTTTTTT
CDR3: CASSGTPGAGELFF

V: TRBV14
J: TRBJ1-6
size: NA
D: TRBD1
DNA: TGTGCCAGCAGCGCTAGACAGGGGACTAATTCACCCCTCCACTTT
CDR3: CASSARQGTNSPLHF

V: TRBV2
J: TRBJ2-7
size: NA
D: TRBD1
DNA: TGTGCCAGCAGTAGAAGGGACAGCTCCCCCTACGAGCAGTACTTC
CDR3: CASSRRDSSPYEQYF

V: TRBV11-2
J: TRBJ1-2
size: NA
D: NA
DNA: TGTGCCAGCAGCTTAGATCGGCGGGGAAGGTATGGCTACACCTTC
CDR3: CASSLDRRGRYGYTF

V: TRBV27
J: TRBJ1-6
size: NA
D: TRBD1
DNA: TGTGCCAGCAGGACGGACAGGGTCGGTCCCCTCCACTTT
CDR3: CASRTDRVGPLHF

V: TRBV6-2/TRBV6-3
J: TRBJ1-5
size: NA
D: TRBD1
DNA: TGTGCCAGCAGTTACACTAGGACAGGAAATCAGCCCCAGCATTTT
CDR3: CASSYTRTGNQPQHF